A selection of T cell receptor beta chains follows, all from one sample in a study of preoperative IRX-2 immunotherapy in early breast cancer. Only in-frame clones appear in the TCRdb table, and some are missing; sequencing was by immunoSEQ multiplex PCR. The sample shows roughly 62,000 clones, approximately 93% of them seen only once. Sampling was performed from a patient treated with IRX-2 immunotherapy. The receptors were sampled from a human donor with breast cancer. CDR3s include the opening cysteine and the closing phenylalanine or tryptophan. The order of the fields is J gene, V gene, clone size, D gene, CDR3 protein, CDR3 DNA. The D gene is left open where the match is weak. Expanded clones are given a class, and other clones once, few, many or no size at all.

J: TRBJ1-2
V: TRBV5-6
size: NA
D: TRBD1
CDR3: CASTRQGASYGYTF
DNA: TGTGCCAGCACCCGACAGGGGGCGTCCTATGGCTACACCTTC

J: TRBJ2-7
V: TRBV28
size: NA
D: NA
CDR3: CASSLDRGYEQYF
DNA: TGTGCCAGCAGTTTGGACAGAGGCTACGAGCAGTACTTC

J: TRBJ2-1
V: TRBV6-6
size: NA
D: TRBD2
CDR3: CAIGAGGNYNEQFF
DNA: TGTGCAATTGGGGCGGGAGGCAACTACAATGAGCAGTTCTTC

J: TRBJ2-3
V: TRBV18
size: NA
D: NA
CDR3: CASSPSARTDTQYF
DNA: TGTGCCAGCTCACCAAGCGCTCGCACAGATACGCAGTATTTT

J: TRBJ2-3
V: TRBV7-2
size: NA
D: TRBD2
CDR3: CASSSSRGGATDTQYF
DNA: TGTGCCAGCAGCTCAAGCCGCGGGGGGGCTACAGATACGCAGTATTTT

J: TRBJ1-4
V: TRBV15
size: NA
D: TRBD1
CDR3: CATSRWTGVGNEKLFF
DNA: TGTGCCACCAGCAGGTGGACAGGGGTAGGGAATGAAAAACTGTTTTTT

J: TRBJ1-3
V: TRBV6-1
size: NA
D: NA
CDR3: CASSGDTSSGNTIYF
DNA: TGTGCCAGCAGTGGGGACACAAGCTCTGGAAACACCATATATTTT

J: TRBJ1-1
V: TRBV19
size: NA
D: NA
CDR3: CASSLSRDTEAFF
DNA: TGTGCCAGTAGTTTAAGTAGGGACACTGAGGCTTTCTTT

J: TRBJ1-5
V: TRBV6-5
size: NA
D: NA
CDR3: CASSDARMLNQPQHF
DNA: TGTGCCAGCAGCGACGCACGGATGCTCAATCAGCCCCAGCATTTT

J: TRBJ2-7
V: TRBV14
size: NA
D: TRBD1
CDR3: CASRRQGSSYEQYF
DNA: TGTGCCAGCAGACGACAGGGAAGCTCCTACGAGCAGTACTTC

J: TRBJ2-1
V: TRBV4-3
size: NA
D: NA
CDR3: CASSQGAYSSSYNEQFF
DNA: TGCGCCAGCAGCCAAGGAGCGTACTCTAGCTCCTACAATGAGCAGTTCTTC

J: TRBJ1-2
V: TRBV28
size: once
D: NA
CDR3: CASSLRVNYGYTF
DNA: TGTGCCAGCAGTTTGCGGGTGAACTATGGCTACACCTTC

J: TRBJ1-1
V: TRBV13
size: NA
D: NA
CDR3: CASSLAGGWDTEAFF
DNA: TGTGCCAGCAGCTTAGCGGGGGGCTGGGACACTGAAGCTTTCTTT

J: TRBJ2-7
V: TRBV7-9
size: NA
D: TRBD2
CDR3: CASSPITSGSSYEQYF
DNA: TGTGCCAGCAGCCCGATTACTAGCGGGTCCTCCTACGAGCAGTACTTC

J: TRBJ2-1
V: TRBV7-2
size: NA
D: NA
CDR3: CASSRLDNEQFF
DNA: TGTGCCAGCAGCAGACTGGACAATGAGCAGTTCTTC

J: TRBJ2-5
V: TRBV5-6
size: NA
D: NA
CDR3: CASGRSGSQETQYF
DNA: TGTGCCAGCGGGCGGAGCGGTTCTCAAGAGACCCAGTACTTC

J: TRBJ2-7
V: TRBV7-2
size: NA
D: NA
CDR3: CASSLGRGAYEQYF
DNA: TGTGCCAGCAGCTTGGGCCGTGGGGCCTACGAGCAGTACTTC

J: TRBJ1-2
V: TRBV7-9
size: NA
D: NA
CDR3: CASSHDGYGYTF
DNA: TGTGCCAGCAGCCACGACGGCTATGGCTACACCTTC

J: TRBJ2-7
V: TRBV7-8
size: NA
D: NA
CDR3: CASSLSRRDWTSYEQYF
DNA: TGTGCCAGCAGCTTGTCTAGGCGGGACTGGACGTCCTACGAGCAGTACTTC

J: TRBJ2-2
V: TRBV5-1
size: NA
D: NA
CDR3: CASSWIEGFSTGELFF
DNA: TGCGCCAGCAGCTGGATAGAAGGGTTCAGCACCGGGGAGCTGTTTTTT

J: TRBJ2-5
V: TRBV6-1
size: NA
D: TRBD2
CDR3: CATLPRGGPETQYF
DNA: TGTGCCACCCTGCCCCGGGGGGGCCCAGAGACCCAGTACTTC

J: TRBJ1-2
V: TRBV7-2
size: NA
D: TRBD1
CDR3: CASSLERQGGYTF
DNA: TGTGCCAGCAGCTTAGAAAGACAGGGAGGCTACACCTTC

J: TRBJ2-7
V: TRBV5-6
size: NA
D: TRBD2
CDR3: CASSFRTSGRAVGEQYF
DNA: TGTGCCAGCAGCTTTCGCACTAGCGGGAGGGCCGTTGGGGAGCAGTACTTC

J: TRBJ1-2
V: TRBV7-9
size: NA
D: NA
CDR3: CASSPGEGGRGYTF
DNA: TGTGCCAGCAGCCCAGGGGAGGGGGGCCGTGGCTACACCTTC

J: TRBJ1-5
V: TRBV9
size: NA
D: NA
CDR3: CASSKGEWEGRSNQPQHF
DNA: TGTGCCAGCAGCAAGGGTGAGTGGGAGGGCAGGAGCAATCAGCCCCAGCATTTT

J: TRBJ2-7
V: TRBV19
size: NA
D: TRBD1
CDR3: CASSPGTDTFYEQYF
DNA: TGTGCCAGTAGTCCAGGGACAGACACTTTCTACGAGCAGTACTTC

J: TRBJ1-2
V: TRBV20-1
size: NA
D: NA
CDR3: CSATGNYGYTF
DNA: TGCAGTGCCACAGGGAACTATGGCTACACCTTC

J: TRBJ1-6
V: TRBV7-3
size: NA
D: NA
CDR3: CASSIDWGSPLHF
DNA: TGTGCCAGCAGCATTGACTGGGGTTCACCCCTCCACTTT

J: TRBJ2-7
V: TRBV7-3
size: NA
D: NA
CDR3: CASSPGPSYEQYF
DNA: TGTGCCAGCAGTCCGGGACCTTCCTACGAGCAGTACTTC

J: TRBJ2-7
V: TRBV5-4
size: NA
D: TRBD2
CDR3: CASSTGLAGAYEQYF
DNA: TGTGCCAGCAGCACGGGACTAGCGGGGGCCTACGAGCAGTACTTC

J: TRBJ2-7
V: TRBV2
size: once
D: NA
CDR3: CATHLYEQYF
DNA: TGTGCCACCCACCTCTACGAGCAGTACTTC

J: TRBJ2-4
V: TRBV7-2
size: few
D: NA
CDR3: CASNLGGGVDIQYF
DNA: TGTGCCAGCAACTTAGGGGGGGGAGTGGACATTCAGTACTTC

J: TRBJ1-3
V: TRBV30
size: NA
D: NA
CDR3: CAWNWGLAGNTIYF
DNA: TGTGCCTGGAACTGGGGCTTAGCTGGAAACACCATATATTTT

J: TRBJ1-2
V: TRBV6-1
size: NA
D: TRBD1
CDR3: CASSEITEGAHGYTF
DNA: TGTGCCAGCAGTGAAATAACGGAGGGGGCGCATGGCTACACCTTC

J: TRBJ2-2
V: TRBV27
size: NA
D: NA
CDR3: CASSDRDSAGELFF
DNA: TGTGCCAGCAGCGATCGGGACTCAGCCGGGGAGCTGTTTTTT

J: TRBJ2-7
V: TRBV28
size: NA
D: NA
CDR3: CASSPRSVAPGQTFKSYEQYF
DNA: TGTGCCAGCAGTCCCCGCTCGGTAGCCCCGGGACAAACGTTCAAGTCCTACGAGCAGTACTTC

J: TRBJ2-5
V: TRBV5-1
size: NA
D: NA
CDR3: CASSQPSQETQYF
DNA: TGCGCCAGCAGCCAACCTTCCCAAGAGACCCAGTACTTC

J: TRBJ1-3
V: TRBV4-1
size: NA
D: NA
CDR3: CASSLGVFSGNTIYF
DNA: TGCGCCAGCAGCTTGGGGGTGTTCTCTGGAAACACCATATATTTT

J: TRBJ1-1
V: TRBV19
size: NA
D: NA
CDR3: CASSMVGRKNTEAFF
DNA: TGTGCCAGTAGTATGGTGGGACGGAAGAACACTGAAGCTTTCTTT

J: TRBJ1-2
V: TRBV4-1
size: NA
D: TRBD1
CDR3: CASSPRGVRGDGYTF
DNA: TGCGCCAGCAGCCCCAGAGGTGTCAGGGGGGATGGCTACACCTTC

J: TRBJ2-3
V: TRBV5-8
size: NA
D: NA
CDR3: CASSWTTDTQYF
DNA: TGTGCCAGCAGTTGGACCACAGATACGCAGTATTTT

J: TRBJ2-3
V: TRBV19
size: NA
D: TRBD2
CDR3: CASSRGLAGPFTDTQYF
DNA: TGTGCCAGTAGTCGAGGACTAGCGGGGCCCTTCACAGATACGCAGTATTTT

J: TRBJ2-3
V: TRBV5-1
size: NA
D: NA
CDR3: CASSLPTGTPPDTQYF
DNA: TGCGCCAGCAGCTTGCCAACAGGGACCCCTCCAGATACGCAGTATTTT

J: TRBJ1-1
V: TRBV14
size: NA
D: TRBD1
CDR3: CASSQDRGRLVTEAFF
DNA: TGTGCCAGCAGCCAGGACAGGGGGCGCCTCGTTACTGAAGCTTTCTTT

J: TRBJ1-2
V: TRBV7-3
size: NA
D: NA
CDR3: CASSFGGNYGYTF
DNA: TGTGCCAGCAGCTTTGGGGGCAACTATGGCTACACCTTC

J: TRBJ2-1
V: TRBV5-1
size: NA
D: TRBD2
CDR3: CASSLFSIGLGGRADNEQFF
DNA: TGCGCCAGCAGCTTGTTTTCTATTGGCTTAGGCGGGAGGGCAGACAATGAGCAGTTCTTC

J: TRBJ2-7
V: TRBV5-1
size: NA
D: NA
CDR3: CASSPLDGQSYEQYF
DNA: TGCGCCAGCAGCCCCCTCGATGGACAGTCCTACGAGCAGTACTTC